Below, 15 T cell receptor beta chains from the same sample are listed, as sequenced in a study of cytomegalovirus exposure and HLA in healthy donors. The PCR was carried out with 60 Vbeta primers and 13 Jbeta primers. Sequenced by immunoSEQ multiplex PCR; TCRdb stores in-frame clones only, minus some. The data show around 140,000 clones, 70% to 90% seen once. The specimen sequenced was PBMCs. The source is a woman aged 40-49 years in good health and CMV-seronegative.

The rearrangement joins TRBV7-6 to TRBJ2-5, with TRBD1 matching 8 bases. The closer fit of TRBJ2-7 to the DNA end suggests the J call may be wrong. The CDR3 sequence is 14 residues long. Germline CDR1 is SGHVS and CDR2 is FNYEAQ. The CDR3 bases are TGTGCCAGCAGCTTAGGGACAGGGTCCTACGAGCAGTACTTC. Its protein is CASSLGTGSYEQYF.

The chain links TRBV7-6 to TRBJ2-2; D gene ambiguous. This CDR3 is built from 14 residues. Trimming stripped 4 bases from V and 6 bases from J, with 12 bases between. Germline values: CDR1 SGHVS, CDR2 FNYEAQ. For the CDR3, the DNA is TGTGCCAGCAGCTCGCTAGAGGCTGCCGGGGAGCTGTTTTTT. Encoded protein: CASSSLEAAGELFF.

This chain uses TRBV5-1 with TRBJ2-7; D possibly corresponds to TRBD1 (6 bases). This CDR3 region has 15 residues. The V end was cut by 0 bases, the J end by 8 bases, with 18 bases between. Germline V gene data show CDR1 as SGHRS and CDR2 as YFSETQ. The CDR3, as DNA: TGCGCCAGCAGCTTGGACAGGGTAGGACCTTATCAGCAGTACTTC. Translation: CASSLDRVGPYQQYF.

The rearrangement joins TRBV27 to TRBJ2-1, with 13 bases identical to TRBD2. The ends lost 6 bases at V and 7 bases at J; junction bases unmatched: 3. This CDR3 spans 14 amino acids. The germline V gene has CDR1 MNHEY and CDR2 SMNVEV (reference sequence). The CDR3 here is CASRLAGGSNEQFF. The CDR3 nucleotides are TGTGCCAGCAGACTAGCGGGAGGGTCAAATGAGCAGTTCTTC.

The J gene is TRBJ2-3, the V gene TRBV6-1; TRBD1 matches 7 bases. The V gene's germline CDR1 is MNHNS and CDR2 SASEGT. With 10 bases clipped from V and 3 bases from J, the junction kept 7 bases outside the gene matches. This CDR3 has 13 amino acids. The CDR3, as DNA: TGTGCCACTGGAACAGGGGCAACAGATACGCAGTATTTT. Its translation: CATGTGATDTQYF.

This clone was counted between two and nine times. CDR3 region: CASSQSRDSQFF. CDR3 in DNA: TGCGCCAGCAGCCAAAGCCGGGACAGTCAGTTCTTC. The V call is TRBV4-1, the J call TRBJ2-1, with 7 bases fitting TRBD1. Germline V gene sequence: CDR1 MGHRA, CDR2 YSYEKL. This CDR3 spans 12 amino acids. V shed 2 bases and J 13 bases; nucleotides not matched to a gene: 5.

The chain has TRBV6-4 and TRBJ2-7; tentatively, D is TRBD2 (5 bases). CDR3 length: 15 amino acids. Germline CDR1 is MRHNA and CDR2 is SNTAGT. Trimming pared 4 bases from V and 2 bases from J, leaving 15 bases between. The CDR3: CASSANPTSPYEQYF. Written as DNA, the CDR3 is TGTGCCAGCAGTGCCAACCCCACTAGTCCCTACGAGCAGTACTTC.

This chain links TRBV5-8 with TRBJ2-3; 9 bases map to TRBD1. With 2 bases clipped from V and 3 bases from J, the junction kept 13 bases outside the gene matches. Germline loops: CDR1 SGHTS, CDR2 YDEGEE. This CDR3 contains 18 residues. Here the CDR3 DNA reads TGTGCCAGCAGCTTTGGTCCGGGACAGGGAATGGGGACAGATACGCAGTATTTT. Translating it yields CASSFGPGQGMGTDTQYF.

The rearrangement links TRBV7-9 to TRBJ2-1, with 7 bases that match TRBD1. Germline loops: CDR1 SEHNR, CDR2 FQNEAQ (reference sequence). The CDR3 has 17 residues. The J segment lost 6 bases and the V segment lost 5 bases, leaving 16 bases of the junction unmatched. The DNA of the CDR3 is TGTGCCAGCAGCCCGGGACAGAGGAGAACTACCGGCAATGAGCAGTTCTTC. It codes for CASSPGQRRTTGNEQFF.

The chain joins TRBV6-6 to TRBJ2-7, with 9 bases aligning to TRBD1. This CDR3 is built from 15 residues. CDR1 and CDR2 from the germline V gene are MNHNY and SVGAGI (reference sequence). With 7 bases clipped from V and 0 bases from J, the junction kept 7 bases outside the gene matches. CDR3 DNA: TGTGCCAGCACCCCCCGGGACAGGGACTCCTACGAGCAGTACTTC. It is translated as CASTPRDRDSYEQYF.

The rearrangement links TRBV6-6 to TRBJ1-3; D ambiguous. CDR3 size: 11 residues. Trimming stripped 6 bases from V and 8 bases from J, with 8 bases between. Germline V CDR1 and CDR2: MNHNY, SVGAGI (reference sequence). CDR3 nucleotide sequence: TGTGCCAGCAGGATCGGGGACACCATATATTTT. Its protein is CASRIGDTIYF.

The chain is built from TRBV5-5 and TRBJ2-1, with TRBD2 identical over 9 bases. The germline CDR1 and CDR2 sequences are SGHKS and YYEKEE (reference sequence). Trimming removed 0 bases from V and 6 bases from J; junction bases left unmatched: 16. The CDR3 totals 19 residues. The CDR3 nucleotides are TGTGCCAGCAGCTTGGGGGTGACTAGCGGATACCCACGACTCAATGAGCAGTTCTTC. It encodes CASSLGVTSGYPRLNEQFF.

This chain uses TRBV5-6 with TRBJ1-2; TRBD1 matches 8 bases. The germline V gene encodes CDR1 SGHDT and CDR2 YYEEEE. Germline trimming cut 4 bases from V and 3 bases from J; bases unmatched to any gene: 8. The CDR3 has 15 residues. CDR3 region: CASSTADREYYGYTF. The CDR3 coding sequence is TGTGCCAGCAGCACAGCGGACAGGGAATACTATGGCTACACCTTC.

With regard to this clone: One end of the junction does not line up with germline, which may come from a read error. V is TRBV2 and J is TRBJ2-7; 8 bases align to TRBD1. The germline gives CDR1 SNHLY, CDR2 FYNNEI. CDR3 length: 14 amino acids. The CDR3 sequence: CASTERTGSHEQYF. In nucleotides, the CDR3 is TGTGCCAGCACTGAAAGGACAGGGAGTCACGAGCAGTACTTC. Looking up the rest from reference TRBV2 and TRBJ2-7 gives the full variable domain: EPEVTQTPSHQVTQMGQEVILRCVPISNHLYFYWYRQILGQKVEFLVSFYNNEISEKSEIFDDQFSVERPDGSNFTLKIRSTKLEDSAMYFCASTERTGSHEQYFGPGTRLTVT.

The CDR3 loop is CASSAQGDTQYF. CDR3 nucleotide sequence: TGTGCCAGTAGTGCCCAGGGAGATACGCAGTATTTT. V and J are TRBV19 and TRBJ2-3; tentative D call: TRBD1 (5 bases). CDR1 is LNHDA and CDR2 is SQIVND in the germline V gene (reference sequence). This CDR3 is 12 amino acids long. V gave up 5 bases and J gave up 5 bases, with 8 bases separating them.